This entry concerns a single T cell receptor beta chain. The sample is drawn from a study of T cell responses to AZD1222 COVID-19 vaccine. Sequenced by immunoSEQ multiplex PCR; TCRdb stores in-frame clones only, minus some. The profile shows 150,000 to 200,000 clones, 90% to 95% of them singletons. The specimen comprised peripheral blood, sampled 28 days after the second dose of the MenACWY control vaccine. This receptor was obtained from an adult who received the MenACWY meningococcal vaccine as a control.

The CDR3 is CASSIGGDGELFF. CDR3 coding DNA: TGCGCCAGCAGCATAGGGGGTGACGGGGAGCTGTTTTTT. This rearrangement joins TRBV5-1 to TRBJ2-2, with D perhaps matching TRBD1 (6 bases). The CDR3 contains 13 residues. From germline, CDR1 is SGHRS and CDR2 YFSETQ. V was clipped by 4 bases and J by 7 bases, with 11 bases between them.